A single T cell receptor (beta chain) is shown here with its context. Antigen: not known. The assay that was used to sequence DNA from cultured CD4+ T cells was the Oncomine TCR Beta short-read assay. In TCRdb, the PCR reads were re-called with MiXCR into one record per CDR3 protein. Of fewer than 15,000 distinct CDR3 sequences detected, 40% to 50% appear once; the ten largest clones hold 9% to 9.5%. This sample was included in a study of vaccination and CD4 T cells after COVID-19. Study details: Post-COVID specimens were obtained a median approximately 95 days after diagnosis (range 35 to 161). Notes on the study in general: Spike mono-reactive clones accounted for 304 of the 307 vaccine-specific clones found in convalescent patients.

Indicated treatment: roughly 10-day PBMC culture with coronavirus spike peptide pools or control peptides (ViraFEST assay). Positive PCR dates ranged from March to December 2020; these dates predated US Alpha, Beta and Delta variants. The CDR3 contains 14 residues. Per germline, CDR1 SNHLY and CDR2 FYNNEI. V was trimmed by 3 bases and J by 4 bases, leaving 12 bases between them. This clonotype was sampled from a human donor who had recovered from COVID-19. The chain combines TRBV2 with TRBJ2-5; D not resolved. The sequenced sample consisted of CD4+ T cells from blood, cultured in vitro. The CDR3 nucleotides are TGTGCCAGCAGTGAGGATGCCCCCCGAGAGACCCAGTACTTC. Protein: CASSEDAPRETQYF.